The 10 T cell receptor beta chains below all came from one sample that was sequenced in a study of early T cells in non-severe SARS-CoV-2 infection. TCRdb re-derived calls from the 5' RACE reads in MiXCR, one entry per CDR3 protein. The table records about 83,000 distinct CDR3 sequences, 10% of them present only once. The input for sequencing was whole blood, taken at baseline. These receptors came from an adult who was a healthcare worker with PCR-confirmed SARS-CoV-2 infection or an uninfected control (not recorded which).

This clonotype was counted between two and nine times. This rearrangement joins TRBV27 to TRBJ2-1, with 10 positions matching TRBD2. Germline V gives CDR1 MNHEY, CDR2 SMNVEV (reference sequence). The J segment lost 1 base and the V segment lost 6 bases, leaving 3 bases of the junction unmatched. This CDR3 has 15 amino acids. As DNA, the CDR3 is TGTGCCAGCAGGCAGACTAGCGGGTCCTACAATGAGCAGTTCTTC. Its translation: CASRQTSGSYNEQFF.

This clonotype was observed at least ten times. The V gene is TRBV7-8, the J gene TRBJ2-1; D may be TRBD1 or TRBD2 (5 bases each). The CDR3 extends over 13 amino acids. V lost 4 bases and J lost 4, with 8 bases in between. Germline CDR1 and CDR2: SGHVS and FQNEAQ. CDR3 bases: TGTGCCAGCAGCTGGGGACGATACAATGAGCAGTTCTTC. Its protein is CASSWGRYNEQFF.

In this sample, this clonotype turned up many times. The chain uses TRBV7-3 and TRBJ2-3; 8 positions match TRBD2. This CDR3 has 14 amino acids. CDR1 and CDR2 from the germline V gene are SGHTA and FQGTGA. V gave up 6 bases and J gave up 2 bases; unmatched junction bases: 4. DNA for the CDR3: TGTGCCAGCAGGCGGGGGGTGATCACAGATACGCAGTATTTT. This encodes CASRRGVITDTQYF.

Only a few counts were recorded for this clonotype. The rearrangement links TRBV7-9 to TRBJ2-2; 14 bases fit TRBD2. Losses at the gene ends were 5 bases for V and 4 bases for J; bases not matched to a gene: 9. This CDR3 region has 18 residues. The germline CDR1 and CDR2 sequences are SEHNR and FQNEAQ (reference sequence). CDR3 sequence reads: CASSTRTSGRTGTGELFF. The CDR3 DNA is TGTGCCAGCAGCACACGGACTAGCGGGAGGACGGGCACCGGGGAGCTGTTTTTT.

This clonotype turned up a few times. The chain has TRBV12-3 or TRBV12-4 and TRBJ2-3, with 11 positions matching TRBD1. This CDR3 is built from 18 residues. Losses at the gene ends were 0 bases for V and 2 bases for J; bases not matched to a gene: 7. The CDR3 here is CASSLAGDRGDSTDTQYF. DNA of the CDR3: TGTGCCAGCAGTTTAGCCGGGGACAGGGGGGACTCCACAGATACGCAGTATTTT.

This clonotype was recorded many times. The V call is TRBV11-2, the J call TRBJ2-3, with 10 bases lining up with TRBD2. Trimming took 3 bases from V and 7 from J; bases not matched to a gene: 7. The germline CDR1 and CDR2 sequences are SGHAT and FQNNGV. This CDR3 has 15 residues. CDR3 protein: CASSFALAGEHTQYF. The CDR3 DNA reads TGTGCCAGCAGCTTCGCTCTAGCGGGAGAACATACGCAGTATTTT. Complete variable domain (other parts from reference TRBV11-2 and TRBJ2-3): EAGVAQSPRYKIIEKRQSVAFWCNPISGHATLYWYQQILGQGPKLLIQFQNNGVVDDSQLPKDRFSAERLKGVDSTLKIQPAKLEDSAVYLCASSFALAGEHTQYFGPGTRLTVL.

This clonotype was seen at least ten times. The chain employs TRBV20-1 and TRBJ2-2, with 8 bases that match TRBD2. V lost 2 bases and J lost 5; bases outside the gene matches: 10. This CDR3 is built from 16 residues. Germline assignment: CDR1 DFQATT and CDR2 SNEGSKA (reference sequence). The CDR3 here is CSARLIGREATGELFF. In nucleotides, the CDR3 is TGCAGTGCTAGACTTATAGGGCGGGAGGCAACCGGGGAGCTGTTTTTT.

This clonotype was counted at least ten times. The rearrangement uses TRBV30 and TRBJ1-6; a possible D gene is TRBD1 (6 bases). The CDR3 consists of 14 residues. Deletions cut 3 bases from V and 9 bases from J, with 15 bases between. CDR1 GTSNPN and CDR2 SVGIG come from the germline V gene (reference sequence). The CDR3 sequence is CAWRDSPVGSPLHF. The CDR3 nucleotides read TGTGCCTGGAGGGACAGCCCGGTCGGTTCACCCCTCCACTTT.

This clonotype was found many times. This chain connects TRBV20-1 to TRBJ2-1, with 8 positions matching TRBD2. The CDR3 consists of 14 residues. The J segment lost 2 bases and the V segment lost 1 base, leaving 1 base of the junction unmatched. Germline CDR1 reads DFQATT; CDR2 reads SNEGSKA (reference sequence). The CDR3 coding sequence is TGCAGTGCTAGAGGGGGACTAGCCTACAATGAGCAGTTCTTC. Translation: CSARGGLAYNEQFF.

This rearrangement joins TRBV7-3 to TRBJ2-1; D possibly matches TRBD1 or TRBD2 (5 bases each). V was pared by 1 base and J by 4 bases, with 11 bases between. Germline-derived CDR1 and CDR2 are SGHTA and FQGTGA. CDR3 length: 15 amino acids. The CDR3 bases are TGTGCCAGCAGCTTAAGTGGGGGTGGTTACAATGAGCAGTTCTTC. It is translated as CASSLSGGGYNEQFF.